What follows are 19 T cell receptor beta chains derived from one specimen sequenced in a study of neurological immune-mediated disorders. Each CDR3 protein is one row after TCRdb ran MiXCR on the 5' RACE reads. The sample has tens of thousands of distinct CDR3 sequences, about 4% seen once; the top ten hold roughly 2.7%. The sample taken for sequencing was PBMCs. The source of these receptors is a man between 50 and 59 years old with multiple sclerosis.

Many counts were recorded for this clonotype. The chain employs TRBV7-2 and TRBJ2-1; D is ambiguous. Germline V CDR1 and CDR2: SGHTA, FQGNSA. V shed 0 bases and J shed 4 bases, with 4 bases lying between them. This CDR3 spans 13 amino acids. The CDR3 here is CASSLAIYNEQFF. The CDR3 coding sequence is TGTGCCAGCAGCTTAGCAATTTACAATGAGCAGTTCTTC.

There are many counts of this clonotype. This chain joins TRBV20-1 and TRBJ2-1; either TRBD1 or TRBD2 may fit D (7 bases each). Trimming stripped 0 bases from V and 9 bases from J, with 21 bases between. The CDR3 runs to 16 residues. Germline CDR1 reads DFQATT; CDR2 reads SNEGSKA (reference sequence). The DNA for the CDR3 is TGCAGTGCTAGAGATTCAGGGGGGGGCGCCTTCGGTGAGCAGTTCTTC. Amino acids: CSARDSGGGAFGEQFF.

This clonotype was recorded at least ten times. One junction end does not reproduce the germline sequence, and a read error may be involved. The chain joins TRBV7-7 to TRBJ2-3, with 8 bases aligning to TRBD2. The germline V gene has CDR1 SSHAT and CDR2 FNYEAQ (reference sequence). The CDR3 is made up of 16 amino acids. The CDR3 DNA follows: TGTGCTAGCAGCCCAGCGGGGGCCGGGGGCACAGATACGCAGTATTTT. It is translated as CASSPAGAGGTDTQYF.

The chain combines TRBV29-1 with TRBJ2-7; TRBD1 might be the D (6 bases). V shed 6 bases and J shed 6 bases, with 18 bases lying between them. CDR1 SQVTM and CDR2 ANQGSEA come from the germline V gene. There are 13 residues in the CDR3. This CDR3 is CSVRRDKASEQYF. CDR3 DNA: TGCAGCGTACGACGGGACAAGGCCTCCGAGCAGTACTTC.

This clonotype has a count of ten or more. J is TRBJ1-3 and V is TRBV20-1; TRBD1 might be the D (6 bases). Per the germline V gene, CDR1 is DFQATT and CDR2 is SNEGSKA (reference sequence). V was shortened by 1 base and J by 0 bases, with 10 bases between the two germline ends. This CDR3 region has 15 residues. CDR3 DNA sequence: TGCAGTGCTAGAGCACAGGGAAGCTCTGGAAACACCATATATTTT. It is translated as CSARAQGSSGNTIYF.

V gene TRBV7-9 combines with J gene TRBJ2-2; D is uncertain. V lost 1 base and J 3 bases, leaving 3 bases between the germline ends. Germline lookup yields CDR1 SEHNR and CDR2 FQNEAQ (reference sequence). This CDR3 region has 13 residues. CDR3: CASSLVYTGELFF. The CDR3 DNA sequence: TGTGCCAGCAGCTTAGTGTACACCGGGGAGCTGTTTTTT. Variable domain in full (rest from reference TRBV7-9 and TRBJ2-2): DTGVSQNPRHKITKRGQNVTFRCDPISEHNRLYWYRQTLGQGPEFLTYFQNEAQLEKSRLLSDRFSAERPKGSFSTLEIQRTEQGDSAMYLCASSLVYTGELFFGEGSRLTVL.

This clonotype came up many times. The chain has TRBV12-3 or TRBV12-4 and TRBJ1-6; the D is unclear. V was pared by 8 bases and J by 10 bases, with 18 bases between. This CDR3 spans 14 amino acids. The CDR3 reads CASSNAGVGSPLHF. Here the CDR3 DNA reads TGTGCCAGCTCCAACGCCGGGGTAGGGTCACCCCTCCACTTT.

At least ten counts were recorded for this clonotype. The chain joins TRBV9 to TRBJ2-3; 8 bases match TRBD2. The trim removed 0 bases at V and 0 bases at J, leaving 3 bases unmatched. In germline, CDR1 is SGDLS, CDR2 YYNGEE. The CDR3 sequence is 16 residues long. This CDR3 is CASSVAGGGSTDTQYF. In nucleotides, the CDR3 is TGTGCCAGCAGCGTAGCTGGCGGGGGGAGCACAGATACGCAGTATTTT.

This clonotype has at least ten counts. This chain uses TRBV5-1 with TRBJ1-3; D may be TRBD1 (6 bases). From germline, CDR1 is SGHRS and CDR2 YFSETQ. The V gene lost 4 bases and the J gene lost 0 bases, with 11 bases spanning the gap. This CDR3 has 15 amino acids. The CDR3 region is CASSGGQSSGNTIYF. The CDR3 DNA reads TGCGCCAGCAGCGGCGGACAGAGCTCTGGAAACACCATATATTTT.

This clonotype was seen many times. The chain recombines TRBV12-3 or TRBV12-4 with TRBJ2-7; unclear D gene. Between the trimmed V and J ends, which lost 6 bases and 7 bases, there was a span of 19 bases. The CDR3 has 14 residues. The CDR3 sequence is CASSPGTPDGEQYF. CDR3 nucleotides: TGTGCCAGCAGCCCGGGCACGCCGGACGGGGAGCAGTACTTC.

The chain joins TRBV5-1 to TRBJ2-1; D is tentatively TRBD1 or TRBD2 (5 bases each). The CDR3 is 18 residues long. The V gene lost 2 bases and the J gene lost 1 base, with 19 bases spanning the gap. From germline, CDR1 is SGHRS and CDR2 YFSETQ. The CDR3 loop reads CASSFSGTHLFSYNEQFF. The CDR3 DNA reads TGCGCCAGCAGCTTTTCTGGGACCCACTTATTTTCCTACAATGAGCAGTTCTTC.

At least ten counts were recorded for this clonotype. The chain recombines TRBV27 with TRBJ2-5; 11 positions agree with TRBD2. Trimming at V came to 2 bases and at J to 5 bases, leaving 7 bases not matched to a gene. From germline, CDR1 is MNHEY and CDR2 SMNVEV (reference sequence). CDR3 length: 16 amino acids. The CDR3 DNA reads TGTGCCAGCAGTTTAACTAGCGGGGGTCACGGGGAGACCCAGTACTTC. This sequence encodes CASSLTSGGHGETQYF.

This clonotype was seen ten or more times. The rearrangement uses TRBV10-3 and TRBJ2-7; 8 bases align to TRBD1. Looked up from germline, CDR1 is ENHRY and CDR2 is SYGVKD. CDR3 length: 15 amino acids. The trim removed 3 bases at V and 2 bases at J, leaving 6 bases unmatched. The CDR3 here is CAISDETGVTYEQYF. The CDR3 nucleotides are TGTGCCATCAGTGATGAGACAGGGGTTACCTACGAGCAGTACTTC.

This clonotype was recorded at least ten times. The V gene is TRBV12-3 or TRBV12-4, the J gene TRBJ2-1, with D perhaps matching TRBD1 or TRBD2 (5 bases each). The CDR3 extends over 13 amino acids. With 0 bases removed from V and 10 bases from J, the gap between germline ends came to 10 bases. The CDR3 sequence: CASSLAPGREQFF. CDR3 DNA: TGTGCCAGCAGTTTAGCCCCGGGACGCGAGCAGTTCTTC.

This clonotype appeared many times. DNA for the CDR3: TGTGCCATCAGTGAGTCGGATGCAACTAATGAAAAACTGTTTTTT. Translated, it gives CAISESDATNEKLFF. The genes are TRBV10-3 and TRBJ1-4; no clear D. The CDR3 is made up of 15 amino acids. Germline CDR1 and CDR2: ENHRY and SYGVKD. V shed 0 bases and J shed 0 bases, with 5 bases lying between them.

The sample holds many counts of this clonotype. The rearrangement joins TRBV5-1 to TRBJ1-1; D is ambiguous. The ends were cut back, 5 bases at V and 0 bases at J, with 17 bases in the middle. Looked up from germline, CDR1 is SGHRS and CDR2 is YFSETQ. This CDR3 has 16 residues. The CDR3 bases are TGCGCCAGCAGTCCTCTCGAAGCAGGTCTGAACACTGAAGCTTTCTTT. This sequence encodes CASSPLEAGLNTEAFF.

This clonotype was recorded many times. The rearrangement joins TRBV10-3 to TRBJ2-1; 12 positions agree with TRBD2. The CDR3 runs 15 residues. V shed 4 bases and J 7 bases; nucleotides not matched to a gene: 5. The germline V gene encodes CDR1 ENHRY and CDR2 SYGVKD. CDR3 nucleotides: TGTGCCATCAGTGCCCGACTAGCGGGAGAAAATGAGCAGTTCTTC. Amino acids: CAISARLAGENEQFF.

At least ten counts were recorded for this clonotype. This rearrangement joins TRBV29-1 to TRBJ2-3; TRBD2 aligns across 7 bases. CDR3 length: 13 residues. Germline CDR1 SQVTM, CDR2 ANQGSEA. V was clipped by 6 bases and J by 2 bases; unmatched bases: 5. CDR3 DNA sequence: TGCAGCGTGGGAGGGACCTACACAGATACGCAGTATTTT. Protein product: CSVGGTYTDTQYF.

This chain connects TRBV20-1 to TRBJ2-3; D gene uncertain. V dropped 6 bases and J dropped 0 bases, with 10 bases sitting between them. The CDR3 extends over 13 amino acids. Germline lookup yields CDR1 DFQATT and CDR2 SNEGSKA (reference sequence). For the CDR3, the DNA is TGCAGTGCCAGACGCCCTAGCACAGATACGCAGTATTTT. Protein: CSARRPSTDTQYF.